Each of the 28 T cell receptor beta chains below was sequenced from the same sample in a study of blood T cell repertoires in COVID-19. The repertoire was sequenced with immunoSEQ multiplex PCR; TCRdb's copy has only in-frame clones and lacks some. Of 110,000 to 150,000 clones listed, around 86% are singletons. Material for sequencing was peripheral blood. The source is a woman aged 80 or over with acute or convalescent COVID-19.

This chain joins TRBV2 and TRBJ1-6; 7 bases align to TRBD1. Germline V CDR1 and CDR2: SNHLY, FYNNEI. V dropped 8 bases and J dropped 3; count of bases not matched to a gene: 1. The CDR3 has 13 residues. The CDR3 DNA sequence: TGTGCCAGCGGGGACAGCTATAATTCACCCCTCCACTTT. As protein: CASGDSYNSPLHF.

The chain is built from TRBV19 and TRBJ1-2; the D is unclear. CDR1 is LNHDA, CDR2 SQIVND, per germline (reference sequence). V lost 3 bases and J lost 2, with 7 bases in between. The CDR3 is made up of 13 amino acids. CDR3 amino acids: CASSITVNYGYTF. CDR3 coding DNA: TGTGCCAGTAGTATCACGGTAAACTATGGCTACACCTTC.

Only a few counts were recorded for this clone. The chain couples TRBV4-1 to TRBJ2-2; TRBD1 agrees at 11 bases. This CDR3 contains 15 residues. The germline V gene has CDR1 MGHRA and CDR2 YSYEKL. V dropped 2 bases and J dropped 13; count of bases not matched to a gene: 9. The CDR3 region has the DNA TGCGCCAGCAGCCAATGGGGACAGGGGGATCGTGGGCTGTTTTTT. Translated, it gives CASSQWGQGDRGLFF.

V usage is TRBV2 and J usage is TRBJ1-4, with TRBD1 matching 10 bases. The CDR3 has 14 amino acids. Germline CDR1 reads SNHLY; CDR2 reads FYNNEI. V was pared by 5 bases and J by 6 bases, with 3 bases of the junction left unmatched. The CDR3 sequence is CASSMGQGYEKLFF. The CDR3 DNA sequence: TGTGCCAGCAGTATGGGACAGGGGTATGAAAAACTGTTTTTT. The full variable domain, with the rest looked up from reference TRBV2 and TRBJ1-4, is EPEVTQTPSHQVTQMGQEVILRCVPISNHLYFYWYRQILGQKVEFLVSFYNNEISEKSEIFDDQFSVERPDGSNFTLKIRSTKLEDSAMYFCASSMGQGYEKLFFGSGTQLSVL.

The genes are TRBV19 and TRBJ2-1; 12 nucleotides agree with TRBD2. After removal of 1 base from V and 2 bases from J, the junction contained 6 bases not matched to a gene. The germline V gene encodes CDR1 LNHDA and CDR2 SQIVND (reference sequence). The CDR3 runs 18 residues. DNA for the CDR3: TGTGCCAGTAGTATAGTCCCGACTAGCGGGGGACCCTACAATGAGCAGTTCTTC. Its protein is CASSIVPTSGGPYNEQFF.

CDR3 sequence (DNA): TGTGCCAGCACCCCCCGGACAGGGGGTTACGGCTACACCTTC. The encoded protein is CASTPRTGGYGYTF. This chain uses TRBV27 with TRBJ1-2; TRBD1 agrees at 10 bases. Germline V lookup: CDR1 MNHEY, CDR2 SMNVEV (reference sequence). V shed 7 bases, J shed 8 bases, and the junction held 10 bases outside the gene matches. CDR3 size: 14 residues.

The chain has TRBV7-9 and TRBJ2-5, with a weak D call TRBD2 (6 bases). The CDR3 covers 16 residues. The V and J ends lost 6 bases and 4 bases respectively, with 21 bases between them. From germline, CDR1 is SEHNR and CDR2 FQNEAQ (reference sequence). The CDR3 region is CASSPRRRRLGETQYF. CDR3 in DNA: TGTGCCAGCAGTCCAAGACGTAGGCGACTAGGAGAGACCCAGTACTTC.

J is TRBJ1-1 and V is TRBV7-9, with D maybe TRBD1 (6 bases). The CDR3 has 15 residues. V gave up 5 bases and J gave up 6 bases, with 19 bases separating them. Looked up from germline, CDR1 is SEHNR and CDR2 is FQNEAQ (reference sequence). The CDR3 reads CASSPGQFYGAEAFF. The DNA for the CDR3 is TGTGCCAGCAGCCCCGGACAGTTCTATGGCGCTGAAGCTTTCTTT.

CDR3 protein: CAISDSRGTSGREETQYF. CDR3 DNA sequence: TGTGCCATCAGTGACTCGCGGGGGACTAGCGGGAGAGAAGAGACCCAGTACTTC. V gene TRBV10-3 combines with J gene TRBJ2-5; 14 positions match TRBD2. V dropped 3 bases and J dropped 3; count of bases not matched to a gene: 9. Germline CDR1 reads ENHRY; CDR2 reads SYGVKD. The CDR3 extends over 18 amino acids.

V usage is TRBV28 and J usage is TRBJ1-2, with 8 bases lining up with TRBD1. The CDR3 is 15 amino acids. The germline gives CDR1 MDHEN, CDR2 SYDVKM. The ends lost 5 bases at V and 5 bases at J; junction bases unmatched: 10. CDR3 nucleotide sequence: TGTGCCAGCAGTCGGACAGGGAGGAAACTATATGGCTACACCTTC. Encoded protein: CASSRTGRKLYGYTF.

The chain combines TRBV18 with TRBJ2-5; 8 nucleotides match TRBD1. Unmatched junction bases numbered 6, after V lost 1 base and J lost 2 bases. The CDR3 runs to 16 residues. From germline, CDR1 is KGHSH and CDR2 LQKENI. Here the CDR3 DNA reads TGTGCCAGCTCACCACGTGGCAGGGGGCGGCAAGAGACCCAGTACTTC. Protein sequence: CASSPRGRGRQETQYF. The variable domain in full, with the rest retrieved from reference TRBV18 and TRBJ2-5, is NAGVMQNPRHLVRRRGQEARLRCSPMKGHSHVYWYRQLPEEGLKFMVYLQKENIIDESGMPKERFSAEFPKEGPSILRIQQVVRGDSAAYFCASSPRGRGRQETQYFGPGTRLLVL.

The chain joins TRBV18 to TRBJ2-7; 7 bases agree with TRBD1. The CDR3 consists of 16 residues. Germline CDR1 KGHSH, CDR2 LQKENI. Losses at the gene ends were 6 bases for V and 9 bases for J; bases not matched to a gene: 20. The CDR3 spells CASSGPQGSDGYGQYF. The CDR3 coding sequence is TGTGCCAGCTCCGGACCACAGGGGTCGGATGGATATGGGCAGTACTTC.

This sequence joins TRBV27 and TRBJ2-7, with D tentatively TRBD1 (6 bases). The germline CDR1 and CDR2 sequences are MNHEY and SMNVEV (reference sequence). This CDR3 region has 12 residues. V was trimmed by 5 bases and J by 7 bases, leaving 12 bases between them. The CDR3 DNA reads as TGTGCCAGCAGTAAGACAGGTTCTGAGCAGTACTTC. It translates to CASSKTGSEQYF.

The genes are TRBV6-1 and TRBJ1-2; TRBD1 matches at 8 bases. V lost 0 bases, J lost 8 bases, and 11 bases stayed unmatched. This CDR3 has 16 residues. Germline V CDR1 and CDR2: MNHNS, SASEGT. The CDR3 reads CASSEALGQGAGGYTF. The CDR3 region has the DNA TGTGCCAGCAGTGAAGCCCTGGGTCAGGGGGCGGGAGGCTACACCTTC.

The gene calls are TRBV19 and TRBJ1-3; the D is unclear. The germline CDR1 and CDR2 sequences are LNHDA and SQIVND (reference sequence). Trimming stripped 6 bases from V and 7 bases from J, with 16 bases between. The CDR3 spans 14 residues. CDR3 sequence: CASRTSSVGNTIYF. The CDR3, as DNA: TGTGCCAGTAGGACATCCTCTGTTGGGAACACCATATATTTT.

The chain couples TRBV15 to TRBJ2-3, with 8 nucleotides matching TRBD1. Germline trimming cut 0 bases from V and 4 bases from J; bases unmatched to any gene: 3. Germline values: CDR1 LNHNV, CDR2 YYDKDF (reference sequence). This CDR3 has 15 amino acids. CDR3 in amino acids: CATSRDPTGADTQYF. CDR3 nucleotide sequence: TGTGCCACCAGCAGAGATCCGACAGGGGCAGATACGCAGTATTTT.

V usage is TRBV20-1 and J usage is TRBJ1-2; possibly TRBD1 for D (5 bases). The ends were cut back, 2 bases at V and 6 bases at J, with 7 bases in the middle. CDR3 length equals 11 residues. CDR1 DFQATT and CDR2 SNEGSKA come from the germline V gene (reference sequence). For the CDR3, the DNA is TGCAGTGCTAGACCACAGGATGGCTACACCTTC. Protein sequence: CSARPQDGYTF.

The CDR3 loop is CASSVDTGLGETQYF. The CDR3 bases are TGTGCCAGCAGCGTAGACACAGGGCTCGGGGAGACCCAGTACTTC. This chain links TRBV9 with TRBJ2-5, with TRBD1 as a possible D gene (6 bases). In germline, CDR1 is SGDLS, CDR2 YYNGEE. Trimming took off 0 bases at V and 5 bases at J, with 14 bases between the two ends. This CDR3 has 15 residues.

This clone showed up just a few times. The CDR3 nucleotides read TGTGCCAGCAGCTTAGCCTCGACAGGGGGCTTTGGGAACGAGCAGTACTTC. Its translation: CASSLASTGGFGNEQYF. J is TRBJ2-7 and V is TRBV7-2, with TRBD1 identical over 10 bases. The trim removed 0 bases at V and 5 bases at J, leaving 10 bases unmatched. CDR3 length equals 17 residues. Germline lookup yields CDR1 SGHTA and CDR2 FQGNSA.

The rearrangement joins TRBV3-1 (or the pseudogene TRBV3-2) to TRBJ2-1; 10 positions agree with TRBD2. The germline V gene encodes CDR1 LGHDT and CDR2 YNNKEL (reference sequence). V lost 3 bases and J lost 10; bases outside the gene matches: 3. This CDR3 has 13 amino acids. DNA of the CDR3: TGTGCCAGCAGCCAGGGACTAGCGTCAGAGCAGTTCTTC. It specifies CASSQGLASEQFF.

This clone was recorded a few times. The V and J genes are TRBV11-2 and TRBJ2-7; D remains unclear. V gave up 4 bases and J gave up 2 bases, with 3 bases separating them. Germline V lookup: CDR1 SGHAT, CDR2 FQNNGV. CDR3 length equals 11 residues. The chain's CDR3 is CASSSAYEQYF. The CDR3 nucleotides are TGTGCCAGCAGCTCAGCCTACGAGCAGTACTTC.

The chain employs TRBV6-4 and TRBJ1-1; 10 bases map to TRBD1. Per the germline V gene, CDR1 is MRHNA and CDR2 is SNTAGT. J was trimmed by 11 bases and V by 6 bases; bases with no gene match: 9. The CDR3 has 13 residues. CDR3 coding DNA: TGTGCCAGCAGCGAGACCGGGACAGGGGCCGCTTTCTTT. This encodes CASSETGTGAAFF.

The V gene is TRBV7-9, the J gene TRBJ1-1, with TRBD1 matching over 7 bases. V shed 5 bases, J shed 0 bases, and the junction held 12 bases outside the gene matches. This CDR3 comprises 17 residues. Germline V CDR1 and CDR2: SEHNR, FQNEAQ (reference sequence). CDR3 in amino acids: CASSPGGTDRMNTEAFF. CDR3 bases: TGTGCCAGCAGCCCAGGCGGGACAGACCGAATGAACACTGAAGCTTTCTTT.

This clone was counted only a few times. The chain carries TRBV15 and TRBJ1-5; D is unresolved. CDR3 size: 13 residues. Germline V gene lookup returns CDR1 LNHNV and CDR2 YYDKDF (reference sequence). V gave up 0 bases and J gave up 4 bases, with 4 bases separating them. The CDR3 coding sequence is TGTGCCACCAGCAGAGACATTAATCAGCCCCAGCATTTT. Its protein is CATSRDINQPQHF.

V is TRBV7-9 and J is TRBJ2-5, with TRBD1 matching 9 bases. The length of the CDR3 is 15 residues. Germline V gives CDR1 SEHNR, CDR2 FQNEAQ (reference sequence). Unmatched junction bases numbered 11, after V lost 7 bases and J lost 5 bases. CDR3 sequence: CASIKKGQGWETQYF. CDR3 coding DNA: TGTGCCAGCATCAAAAAAGGACAGGGGTGGGAGACCCAGTACTTC.

The chain recombines TRBV5-1 with TRBJ2-3; TRBD2 agrees at 15 bases. With V trimmed by 3 bases and J by 7 bases, 6 bases remained unmatched. The CDR3 runs 16 residues. Looked up from germline, CDR1 is SGHRS and CDR2 is YFSETQ. The CDR3 DNA follows: TGCGCCAGCAGCTCCCCCGGGACTAGCGGGGGGCATACGCAGTATTTT. This gives the protein CASSSPGTSGGHTQYF.

The gene calls are TRBV29-1 and TRBJ1-2; 11 bases match TRBD1. The ends lost 4 bases at V and 5 bases at J; junction bases unmatched: 6. Germline lookup yields CDR1 SQVTM and CDR2 ANQGSEA. The CDR3 runs 14 residues. The CDR3 reads CSVARTGGGYGYTF. The CDR3 DNA is TGCAGCGTTGCACGGACAGGGGGCGGTTATGGCTACACCTTC.

This rearrangement joins TRBV7-2 to TRBJ2-5; D is unclear. The germline CDR1 and CDR2 sequences are SGHTA and FQGNSA. CDR3 length: 13 residues. Between the trimmed V and J ends, which lost 5 bases and 4 bases, there was a span of 11 bases. CDR3 in amino acids: CASSQNTLETQYF. CDR3 nucleotide sequence: TGTGCCAGCAGCCAGAACACCCTAGAGACCCAGTACTTC.